This is a list of T cell receptor beta chains from one sample in a study of shared clonotypes between healthy human individuals. Produced via immunoSEQ multiplex PCR; TCRdb's table is partial and in-frame only. The sample includes 980,000 or so clones, roughly 72% of them seen just once. The sample taken for sequencing was memory CD4+ T cells sorted from blood. The receptor set was obtained from a man between 18 and 29 years old in good health. Each CDR3 is given with its conserved first and last residue. D genes are given only for firm matches. The size entry is marked missing in some rows and otherwise reads once, few, many or a size class.

D	V	J	size	DNA	CDR3
TRBD1	TRBV5-1	TRBJ2-3	-	TGCGCCAGCCGCACGGGACAGGGGACAGATACGCAGTATTTT	CASRTGQGTDTQYF
-	TRBV15	TRBJ1-1	-	TGTGCCACCAGCAGAGATTCCATTGAAGCTTTCTTT	CATSRDSIEAFF
-	TRBV10-2	TRBJ2-1	-	TGCGCCAGCAGATTAGGGGGCTACAATGAGCAGTTCTTC	CASRLGGYNEQFF
-	TRBV2	TRBJ2-7	-	TGTGCCAGCAGGCCCGTGTACGAGCAGTACTTC	CASRPVYEQYF
-	TRBV6-1	TRBJ1-5	once	TGTGCCAGCAGCCAGGGGAGGAACTATCAGCCCCAGCATTTT	CASSQGRNYQPQHF
TRBD1	TRBV2	TRBJ2-2	-	TGTGCCAGCAGCAGGCAGGGGGCGGCCGGGGAGCTGTTTTTT	CASSRQGAAGELFF
-	TRBV6-1	TRBJ2-4	-	TGTGCCAGCAGTGGCGGGGCTCCGGTAGCCAAAAACATTCAGTACTTC	CASSGGAPVAKNIQYF
TRBD2	TRBV18	TRBJ2-2	-	TGTGCCAGCTCACCCCCTAGCGGGGGGGCCGGGGAGCTGTTTTTT	CASSPPSGGAGELFF
-	TRBV30	TRBJ1-1	-	TGTGCCTGGAGTGTTACAGGGATCAGCACTGAAGCTTTCTTT	CAWSVTGISTEAFF
-	TRBV28	TRBJ2-7	-	TGTGCCAGCAGTTTATTGAGCTACGAGCAGTACTTC	CASSLLSYEQYF
TRBD1	TRBV14	TRBJ2-2	-	TGTGCCAGCAGCCAAGCTAGGGGGCCCAGCGGGGAGCTGTTTTTT	CASSQARGPSGELFF
-	TRBV5-6	TRBJ1-1	-	TGTGCCAGCAGCTTCGGGGCAGCAAGTAACACTGAAGCTTTCTTT	CASSFGAASNTEAFF
-	TRBV7-9	TRBJ1-4	many	TGTGCCAGCAGCTTCGCCCAGCAGGGGGAAAAACTGTTTTTT	CASSFAQQGEKLFF
-	TRBV10-3	TRBJ1-6	-	TGTGCCACCGGCGACATGGGGAATTCACCCCTCCACTTT	CATGDMGNSPLHF
TRBD2	TRBV7-9	TRBJ2-7	-	TGTGCCAGCAGCTTAGGTGGTAGCGGGGAGATCGAGCAGTACTTC	CASSLGGSGEIEQYF
-	TRBV7-9	TRBJ2-5	-	TGTGCCAGCAGCTTACCAATGACAGCCGCGCAAGAGACCCAGTACTTC	CASSLPMTAAQETQYF
-	TRBV7-9	TRBJ1-3	many	TGTGCCAGCAGTCAAGGGGGGAACTCTGGAAACACCATATATTTT	CASSQGGNSGNTIYF
-	TRBV10-1	TRBJ2-1	-	TGCGCCAGCAGTGAGTCGGGGGGCCTTAACAATGAGCAGTTCTTC	CASSESGGLNNEQFF
TRBD2	TRBV5-4	TRBJ2-3	-	TGTGCCAGCAGCCTAGGACTAGCGGGCGACACAGATACGCAGTATTTT	CASSLGLAGDTDTQYF
TRBD1	TRBV6-5	TRBJ1-5	-	TGTGCCAGCAGCCGACAGGGAGGTCAGCCCCAGCATTTT	CASSRQGGQPQHF
-	TRBV7-2	TRBJ1-1	many	TGTGCCAGCAGATCGGGTGTTTGGAACACTGAAGCTTTCTTT	CASRSGVWNTEAFF
TRBD1	TRBV6-1	TRBJ2-7	-	TGTGCCAGCAGGACCCAGGGACAGGCTAAAAGCGAGCAGTACTTC	CASRTQGQAKSEQYF
TRBD1	TRBV30	TRBJ1-6	-	TGTGCCTGGAGCGGACAGGGTGGTTCGGCTTCACCCCTCCACTTT	CAWSGQGGSASPLHF
-	TRBV5-1	TRBJ2-1	-	TGCGCCAGCTCCTCAGGGGCGGGAATCAACAATGAGCAGTTCTTC	CASSSGAGINNEQFF